This T cell receptor (beta chain) was recovered during a study of human T cells and chemical hapten exposure. CDR3 length equals 15 residues. CDR1 is MNHEY, CDR2 SMNVEV, per germline (reference sequence). V was pared by 7 bases and J by 3 bases, with 8 bases of the junction left unmatched. This clonotype was detected many times. TCRdb re-analysed the RACE reads in MiXCR, keeping a single row per CDR3 protein. Here the sample spans 80,000 to 100,000 distinct CDR3 sequences, 8% to 10% being singletons. Documented time point: pre-sensitization, week 0. Indicated treatment: therapeutic diphenylcyclopropenone sensitization with weekly scalp DPC.

The input for sequencing was whole blood, taken in connection with sensitization to the hapten diphenylcyclopropenone (DPC). The chain is built from TRBV27 and TRBJ2-7; 11 bases fit TRBD2. The receptor's source is a woman aged 40 to 55 with alopecia areata. Some clones in this sample may be carry-over from other donors' samples. The CDR3 nucleotides are TGTGCCAGCACGCTTAGACTAGCGGGGAACTACGAGCAGTACTTC. Translating it yields CASTLRLAGNYEQYF.